What follows are 29 T cell receptor beta chains derived from one specimen sequenced in a study of immune evolution from preneoplasia to lung adenocarcinoma. Sequencing was performed with immunoSEQ multiplex PCR; in TCRdb, only in-frame clones are kept and a portion is missing. This sample carries 4,500 to 5,500 clones, about four fifths of them seen once, and the ten largest clones take 8% to 9.5%. Material: FFPE normal lung tissue adjacent to the tumor. The origin of the receptors is a person between 50 and 69 years old with lung adenocarcinoma.

CDR3 DNA sequence: TGTGCCAGCAGTCTTACTAGGTCCTACAATGAGCAGTTCTTC. It specifies CASSLTRSYNEQFF. The chain carries TRBV25-1 and TRBJ2-1; possibly TRBD2 for D (5 bases). Trimming removed 5 bases from V and 1 base from J, with 9 bases in between. The CDR3 is 14 amino acids. CDR1 and CDR2 from the germline V gene are MGHDK and SYGVNS.

The chain couples TRBV23-1 to TRBJ2-1; weak D call: TRBD2 (6 bases). TRBV23-1 is assigned to the ORF class and has an uncertain function. The V end lost 8 bases, the J end lost 10 bases, and 27 bases lay between the germline ends. There are 16 residues in the CDR3. The CDR3 nucleotides read TGCGCCAGCGGGTACCGGGGGACTCTAGGTCATCAGGAGCAGTTCTTC. It yields the protein CASGYRGTLGHQEQFF.

In nucleotides, the CDR3 is TGTGCCAGCAGTGAATCTAGCGCAGGCACAGATACGCAGTATTTT. Translating gives CASSESSAGTDTQYF. V is TRBV2 and J is TRBJ2-3; a possible D gene is TRBD2 (6 bases). V was trimmed by 2 bases and J by 1 base, leaving 10 bases between them. This CDR3 has 15 amino acids. Germline CDR1 and CDR2: SNHLY and FYNNEI.

The chain joins TRBV2 to TRBJ2-6, with D possibly being TRBD1 or TRBD2 (5 bases each). The CDR3 spans 16 residues. Trimming removed 3 bases at V and 0 bases at J, with 9 bases between. The germline CDR1 and CDR2 sequences are SNHLY and FYNNEI. CDR3 residues: CASSEGRLSGANVLTF. The CDR3 nucleotides are TGTGCCAGCAGTGAGGGACGGCTCTCTGGGGCCAACGTCCTGACTTTC. Looking up the rest from reference TRBV2 and TRBJ2-6 gives the full variable domain: EPEVTQTPSHQVTQMGQEVILRCVPISNHLYFYWYRQILGQKVEFLVSFYNNEISEKSEIFDDQFSVERPDGSNFTLKIRSTKLEDSAMYFCASSEGRLSGANVLTFGAGSRLTVL.

Comment on this clone: Other DNA variants within this sample encode the same CDR3. The CDR3 sequence: CSVEDRAYQETQYF. CDR3 in DNA: TGCAGCGTTGAAGATCGCGCGTACCAAGAGACCCAGTACTTC. The chain employs TRBV29-1 and TRBJ2-5; D is undetermined. The CDR3 extends over 14 amino acids. V dropped 0 bases and J dropped 0 bases, with 8 bases sitting between them. The germline gives CDR1 SQVTM, CDR2 ANQGSEA.

V and J are TRBV27 and TRBJ2-5, with 8 bases matching TRBD2. Unmatched junction bases numbered 10, after V lost 8 bases and J lost 5 bases. The CDR3 consists of 14 residues. The V gene's germline CDR1 is MNHEY and CDR2 SMNVEV (reference sequence). CDR3 loop: CASRGGVAVETQYF. Here the CDR3 DNA reads TGTGCCAGCCGGGGGGGAGTGGCGGTTGAGACCCAGTACTTC.

The rearrangement joins TRBV6-5 to TRBJ2-5, with 13 bases lining up with TRBD2. The CDR3 length is 14 residues. After removal of 5 bases from V and 5 bases from J, the junction contained 2 bases not matched to a gene. CDR1 MNHEY and CDR2 SVGAGI come from the germline V gene. CDR3 nucleotide sequence: TGTGCCAGCAGTCAGACTAGCGGGGGGGAGACCCAGTACTTC. This codes for CASSQTSGGETQYF.

V gene TRBV11-2 combines with J gene TRBJ1-3; no definite D call. The length of the CDR3 is 13 residues. The ends were cut back, 4 bases at V and 9 bases at J, with 13 bases in the middle. The germline CDR1 and CDR2 sequences are SGHAT and FQNNGV. This chain's CDR3 is CASSSAMRATIYF. The CDR3 DNA follows: TGTGCCAGCAGCTCCGCTATGAGGGCCACCATATATTTT.

The chain couples TRBV7-9 to TRBJ1-1, with D possibly TRBD1 on 6 matching bases. The V gene's germline CDR1 is SEHNR and CDR2 FQNEAQ (reference sequence). The V and J ends lost 5 bases and 6 bases respectively, with 22 bases between them. The length of the CDR3 is 16 residues. This CDR3 is CASSPPIKGTNAEAFF. The CDR3, as DNA: TGTGCCAGCAGCCCCCCCATCAAGGGGACAAACGCTGAAGCTTTCTTT.

V and J are TRBV29-1 and TRBJ2-3, with TRBD2 identical over 12 bases. This CDR3 region has 16 residues. The trim removed 2 bases at V and 2 bases at J, leaving 5 bases unmatched. Germline V lookup: CDR1 SQVTM, CDR2 ANQGSEA. The CDR3 DNA reads TGCAGCGTTGAACTAGCGGGAGGGCTGTCCACAGATACGCAGTATTTT. Amino acid sequence: CSVELAGGLSTDTQYF.

The chain recombines TRBV14 with TRBJ1-1, with D uncertain. Trimming took off 3 bases at V and 3 bases at J, with 2 bases between the two ends. The germline V gene encodes CDR1 SGHDN and CDR2 FVKESK. The CDR3 has 11 amino acids. The CDR3: CASSQYTEAFF. CDR3 nucleotides: TGTGCCAGCAGCCAGTACACTGAAGCTTTCTTT.

The genes are TRBV13 and TRBJ2-2; 7 bases map to TRBD1. The trim removed 7 bases at V and 1 base at J, leaving 3 bases unmatched. CDR1 PRHDT and CDR2 FYEKMQ come from the germline V gene (reference sequence). The CDR3 length is 14 residues. This chain's CDR3 is CASTTGKNTGELFF. CDR3 nucleotide sequence: TGTGCCAGCACGACAGGGAAGAACACCGGGGAGCTGTTTTTT.

V is TRBV7-3 and J is TRBJ2-5; 8 bases agree with TRBD1. From germline, CDR1 is SGHTA and CDR2 FQGTGA. V shed 5 bases and J 5 bases; nucleotides not matched to a gene: 7. This CDR3 spans 14 amino acids. CDR3 loop: CASSTNRGSETQYF. CDR3 coding DNA: TGTGCCAGCAGCACAAACAGGGGGAGTGAGACCCAGTACTTC.

The chain joins TRBV5-1 to TRBJ2-7; TRBD2 matches at 13 bases. V trimming: 3 bases; J trimming: 5 bases; junction bases outside the gene matches: 5. Germline CDR1 reads SGHRS; CDR2 reads YFSETQ. The CDR3 contains 15 residues. CDR3 in DNA: TGCGCCAGCAGCTCCTGGACTAGCGGGAGTAACGAGCAGTACTTC. This codes for CASSSWTSGSNEQYF.

This clone was counted only a few times. The genes are TRBV6-1 and TRBJ2-1; 7 bases are a match to TRBD2. The germline CDR1 and CDR2 sequences are MNHNS and SASEGT. The CDR3 totals 14 residues. The J segment lost 7 bases and the V segment lost 3 bases, leaving 6 bases of the junction unmatched. The CDR3: CASSDRTSSNEQFF. CDR3 nucleotides: TGTGCCAGCAGTGACCGGACTAGTAGTAATGAGCAGTTCTTC.

This chain joins TRBV19 and TRBJ2-7, with D possibly being TRBD1 (5 bases). Germline assignment: CDR1 LNHDA and CDR2 SQIVND (reference sequence). CDR3 length: 16 residues. Between the trimmed V and J ends, which lost 1 base and 0 bases, there was a span of 13 bases. The CDR3 nucleotides are TGTGCCAGTAGTATAGCCCCCCTCCAGGGCTCCTACGAGCAGTACTTC. The encoded protein is CASSIAPLQGSYEQYF.

J is TRBJ1-4 and V is TRBV14; TRBD1 matches at 7 bases. Trimming removed 2 bases from V and 4 bases from J; junction bases left unmatched: 4. The CDR3 contains 15 residues. The V gene's germline CDR1 is SGHDN and CDR2 FVKESK. In DNA, the CDR3 is TGTGCCAGCAGCCAAACAGGGGTCCTTAATGAAAAACTGTTTTTT. Residues: CASSQTGVLNEKLFF. The full variable domain, completed using reference TRBV14 and TRBJ1-4, is EAGVTQFPSHSVIEKGQTVTLRCDPISGHDNLYWYRRVMGKEIKFLLHFVKESKQDESGMPNNRFLAERTGGTYSTLKVQPAELEDSGVYFCASSQTGVLNEKLFFGSGTQLSVL.

The chain carries TRBV30 and TRBJ2-2; D is possibly TRBD1 (6 bases). CDR3 size: 16 residues. From germline, CDR1 is GTSNPN and CDR2 SVGIG (reference sequence). The V end lost 3 bases, the J end lost 4 bases, and 18 bases lay between the germline ends. The chain's CDR3 is CAWSWGQFHSTGELFF. CDR3 nucleotides: TGTGCCTGGAGCTGGGGACAATTTCATAGCACCGGGGAGCTGTTTTTT.

J is TRBJ1-4 and V is TRBV5-4; 7 nucleotides align to TRBD1. J gave up 0 bases and V 4 bases, and 3 bases lay outside the gene matches. Germline V CDR1 and CDR2: SGHNT, YYREEE (reference sequence). This CDR3 region has 15 residues. Here the CDR3 DNA reads TGTGCCAGCAGCGGGGACAGAGCAACTAATGAAAAACTGTTTTTT. Encoded protein: CASSGDRATNEKLFF.

Only a few counts were recorded for this clone. The rearrangement joins TRBV27 to TRBJ2-3; a possible D gene is TRBD1 (6 bases). Germline V CDR1 and CDR2: MNHEY, SMNVEV (reference sequence). CDR3 size: 15 residues. Trimming shortened V by 4 bases and J by 2 bases, and 13 bases separated the two germline ends. CDR3 DNA sequence: TGTGCCAGCAGTTGGGACATATCTGACACAGATACGCAGTATTTT. It specifies CASSWDISDTDTQYF.

The rearrangement uses TRBV6-5 and TRBJ1-5, with D unclear. The CDR3 extends over 14 amino acids. Trimming pared 3 bases from V and 1 base from J, leaving 7 bases between. Germline CDR1 MNHEY, CDR2 SVGAGI. The CDR3 region has the DNA TGTGCCAGCAGTTATGGAGTGAGCAATCAGCCCCAGCATTTT. It specifies CASSYGVSNQPQHF.

V and J are TRBV4-1 and TRBJ2-7, with TRBD2 matching 14 bases. The length of the CDR3 is 17 residues. Germline CDR1 reads MGHRA; CDR2 reads YSYEKL. Trimming at V came to 4 bases and at J to 5 bases, leaving 10 bases not matched to a gene. The CDR3 loop reads CASSLRGGTSGSNEQYF. The CDR3 DNA reads TGCGCCAGCAGCCTCCGGGGGGGGACTAGCGGGAGCAACGAGCAGTACTTC.

The chain joins TRBV5-1 to TRBJ1-2; possible D gene TRBD1, 6 bases. Germline loops: CDR1 SGHRS, CDR2 YFSETQ. The CDR3 consists of 15 residues. V was cut by 3 bases and J by 4 bases, with 16 bases left in between. The CDR3 spells CASSSDATGTYGYTF. The CDR3 nucleotides are TGCGCCAGCAGCTCGGATGCGACAGGTACCTATGGCTACACCTTC.

The chain couples TRBV5-6 to TRBJ2-1; 9 bases fit TRBD2. The germline V gene has CDR1 SGHDT and CDR2 YYEEEE. This CDR3 is 16 amino acids long. Trimming at V came to 2 bases and at J to 7 bases, leaving 10 bases not matched to a gene. CDR3 bases: TGTGCCAGCAGCTTATTAGAGTCTAGCGGGACAAATGAGCAGTTCTTC. It translates to CASSLLESSGTNEQFF.

This rearrangement joins TRBV19 to TRBJ1-5, with 7 bases that match TRBD1. From germline, CDR1 is LNHDA and CDR2 SQIVND (reference sequence). V trimming: 6 bases; J trimming: 1 base; junction bases outside the gene matches: 6. The CDR3 is 15 amino acids. The CDR3 DNA is TGTGCCAGTAGGGCACTACAGGGGAGCAATCAGCCCCAGCATTTT. It codes for CASRALQGSNQPQHF. The complete variable domain, with remaining parts taken from reference TRBV19 and TRBJ1-5, reads DGGITQSPKYLFRKEGQNVTLSCEQNLNHDAMYWYRQDPGQGLRLIYYSQIVNDFQKGDIAEGYSVSREKKESFPLTVTSAQKNPTAFYLCASRALQGSNQPQHFGDGTRLSIL.

The chain combines TRBV5-3 with TRBJ2-1, with TRBD2 identical over 8 bases. TRBV5-3 is labeled an ORF, and its function is uncertain. The CDR3 length is 16 residues. V trimming: 4 bases; J trimming: 8 bases; junction bases outside the gene matches: 14. Here the CDR3 reads CARSLTAGSGIDEQFF. The CDR3 nucleotides read TGTGCCAGAAGCCTGACGGCCGGTAGCGGGATCGATGAGCAGTTCTTC.

The chain carries TRBV5-1 and TRBJ2-7; D might be TRBD1 (6 bases). This CDR3 has 12 amino acids. Germline CDR1 and CDR2: SGHRS and YFSETQ. V lost 0 bases and J 10 bases, leaving 11 bases between the germline ends. The CDR3 nucleotides are TGCGCCAGCAGCTTGGAAGGGGGTAAACAGTACTTC. It encodes CASSLEGGKQYF.

The chain employs TRBV4-1 and TRBJ2-7, with 9 bases lining up with TRBD1. V shed 0 bases, J shed 3 bases, and the junction held 6 bases outside the gene matches. The germline gives CDR1 MGHRA, CDR2 YSYEKL. The CDR3 is 16 residues long. CDR3 sequence (DNA): TGCGCCAGCAGCCAAGAGGCGGGACAGGGTGACTACGAGCAGTACTTC. This codes for CASSQEAGQGDYEQYF.

This clone was observed a handful of times. The V gene is TRBV9, the J gene TRBJ2-2; TRBD2 matches at 8 bases. Germline values: CDR1 SGDLS, CDR2 YYNGEE. This CDR3 is 16 amino acids long. Trimming removed 7 bases from V and 0 bases from J; junction bases left unmatched: 8. For the CDR3, the DNA is TGTGCCAGCGGGAGGGCTAGCGGGCCGAACACCGGGGAGCTGTTTTTT. Its translation is CASGRASGPNTGELFF.